The source of this TCR beta chain is a study of T-cell memory formation after mild COVID-19. TCRdb reanalysed the 5' RACE reads using MiXCR and keeps one entry per CDR3 protein. The table shows 80,000 to 90,000 distinct CDR3 sequences, with about 23% occurring only once. This clonotype occurred a few times. Germline V CDR1 and CDR2: SQVTM, ANQGSEA. The CDR3 loop spans 13 amino acids. The V segment lost 6 bases and the J segment 5 bases; nucleotides outside the gene matches: 6. Sequencing used PBMCs or a T cell subset sorted from them (not recorded which). The chain recombines TRBV29-1 with TRBJ2-4; 8 nucleotides match TRBD2. This receptor was identified in a man aged 18 to 29 who had mild COVID-19 (a few samples of this study predate the infection). Cell type and time point are not known. The CDR3 sequence is CSVRGGNENIQYF. The CDR3 coding sequence is TGCAGCGTCCGGGGGGGAAACGAAAACATTCAGTACTTC.